A single sample is the source of the 11 T cell receptor beta chains below, sequenced in a study of untreated major depressive disorder. Points from the study as a whole: Depressed patients' CD4+ T cells carried increased TRBV05-01 (Vbeta 5.1) usage versus control CD4+ T cells.

No antigens are known for them. The data were produced by immunoSEQ multiplex PCR, yet TCRdb's version contains in-frame clones alone and is incomplete. The data hold approximately 24,000 clones, with 91% observed a single time. Sample: CD4+ T cells from PBMCs. The receptors derive from a woman in her twenties or thirties with major depressive disorder.

This rearrangement joins TRBV6-1 to TRBJ2-7, with 9 positions matching TRBD1. Germline CDR1 MNHNS, CDR2 SASEGT. The CDR3 runs to 15 residues. V lost 4 bases and J lost 5; bases outside the gene matches: 9. The CDR3 DNA reads TGTGCCAGCAGTGGGGGACAGGGAGATTTTAACGAGCAGTACTTC. Translating gives CASSGGQGDFNEQYF.

The chain is built from TRBV7-9 and TRBJ1-6, with D tentatively TRBD1 (6 bases). Germline V gene sequence: CDR1 SEHNR, CDR2 FQNEAQ (reference sequence). The V end lost 1 base, the J end lost 8 bases, and 15 bases lay between the germline ends. The CDR3 is 16 amino acids. The CDR3 nucleotides are TGTGCCAGCAGCTTAGAGTTAGGCCAGGGGTATTCACCCCTCCACTTT. Translation gives CASSLELGQGYSPLHF.

The CDR3, as DNA: TGTGCCAGCAGTTCAGCGGGCCTCATCCAAGAGACCCAGTACTTC. Amino acid sequence: CASSSAGLIQETQYF. The rearrangement joins TRBV28 to TRBJ2-5, with a tentative D call TRBD2 (6 bases). V lost 4 bases to trimming and J lost 1 base, with 13 bases between them. Germline V CDR1 and CDR2: MDHEN, SYDVKM. This CDR3 contains 15 residues. Variable domain in full (rest from reference TRBV28 and TRBJ2-5): DVKVTQSSRYLVKRTGEKVFLECVQDMDHENMFWYRQDPGLGLRLIYFSYDVKMKEKGDIPEGYSVSREKKERFSLILESASTNQTSMYLCASSSAGLIQETQYFGPGTRLLVL.

The V gene is TRBV7-9, the J gene TRBJ2-1; TRBD1 might be the D (6 bases). V shed 3 bases and J shed 6 bases, with 9 bases lying between them. This CDR3 comprises 13 residues. Looked up from germline, CDR1 is SEHNR and CDR2 is FQNEAQ (reference sequence). The DNA of the CDR3 is TGTGCCAGCAGCTTCGGACAGCTCAATGAGCAGTTCTTC. It encodes CASSFGQLNEQFF.

This chain uses TRBV28 with TRBJ1-2; no clear D. V dropped 2 bases and J dropped 8 bases, with 9 bases sitting between them. Per germline, CDR1 MDHEN and CDR2 SYDVKM. This CDR3 region has 12 residues. Here the CDR3 DNA reads TGTGCCAGCAGTTTAAATCTGGGGGGCTACACCTTC. Amino acids: CASSLNLGGYTF.

The gene calls are TRBV4-2 and TRBJ2-2, with TRBD2 matching over 16 bases. This CDR3 contains 24 residues. V shed 0 bases, J shed 6 bases, and the junction held 22 bases outside the gene matches. Germline CDR1 is LGHNA and CDR2 is YNFKEQ. CDR3 loop: CASSQDGMVGTSGRASRGPGELFF. CDR3 DNA: TGTGCCAGCAGCCAAGATGGGATGGTCGGGACTAGCGGGAGGGCTTCTCGGGGACCCGGGGAGCTGTTTTTT.

The chain combines TRBV27 with TRBJ2-2; tentative D call: TRBD2 (5 bases). CDR3 length: 14 amino acids. Germline CDR1 reads MNHEY; CDR2 reads SMNVEV (reference sequence). The ends were cut back, 2 bases at V and 7 bases at J, with 11 bases in the middle. The CDR3 DNA reads TGTGCCAGCAGTTTAAGTCGGGATGACGGGGAGCTGTTTTTT. It codes for CASSLSRDDGELFF.

The chain combines TRBV28 with TRBJ1-6; D remains ambiguous. The germline CDR1 and CDR2 sequences are MDHEN and SYDVKM. The CDR3 loop spans 14 amino acids. V gave up 6 bases and J gave up 9 bases, with 15 bases separating them. As DNA, the CDR3 is TGTGCCAGCAGGAGACACTGGAATAGTTCACCCCTCCACTTT. Its protein product is CASRRHWNSSPLHF.

V usage is TRBV5-4 and J usage is TRBJ1-2, with D perhaps TRBD1 (5 bases). Trimming stripped 3 bases from V and 6 bases from J, with 15 bases between. This CDR3 region has 14 residues. CDR1 is SGHNT, CDR2 YYREEE, per germline (reference sequence). CDR3 bases: TGTGCCAGCAGCTCGGGACTACTGAGGCATGGCTACACCTTC. It yields the protein CASSSGLLRHGYTF.

This rearrangement joins TRBV7-9 to TRBJ2-2; D gene unclear. V was shortened by 3 bases and J by 5 bases, with 10 bases between the two germline ends. There are 14 residues in the CDR3. Germline CDR1 SEHNR, CDR2 FQNEAQ (reference sequence). The CDR3 DNA is TGTGCCAGCAGCTTCGTTCGATGGACCGGGGAGCTGTTTTTT. It yields the protein CASSFVRWTGELFF.

The rearrangement uses TRBV11-2 and TRBJ1-1; D is perhaps TRBD1 (5 bases). The V and J ends lost 2 bases and 0 bases respectively, with 7 bases between them. CDR1 is SGHAT and CDR2 is FQNNGV in the germline V gene. The CDR3 consists of 14 residues. This CDR3 reads CASSLTTVNTEAFF. The CDR3 DNA is TGTGCCAGCAGCTTAACGACAGTGAACACTGAAGCTTTCTTT.